This is a list of T cell receptor beta chains from one sample in a study of blood T cell repertoires in COVID-19. Sequencing used immunoSEQ multiplex PCR; TCRdb keeps in-frame clones, though not all of them. The sample shows 75,000 to 100,000 clones, around 80% of them seen only once. Material: peripheral blood. The receptors stem from a man aged 45-65 years with active or convalescent COVID-19. Each CDR3 is given without its conserved first and last residue.

>TRBV11-3
ASSQGGAYQETQY
>TRBV6-5
ASSYSSAGPHNEQF
>TRBV7-2
ASSLVKSGSHEQY
>TRBV28
ASSFQGIAYNEQF
>TRBV4-2
ASSQDTGRQPQH
>TRBV19
ASSIDSGTGSSTDTQY
>TRBV6-2/TRBV6-3
ASSYIRDTEAF
>TRBV3-1/TRBV3-2
ASSSLQETQY
>TRBV3-1/TRBV3-2
ASRNRDRGGNEQF
>TRBV19
ATRGRGPEKLF
>TRBV2
ASSESGRYSPLH
>TRBV2
ASRQGQGSGYT
>TRBV5-5
ASRLGQLNTEAF
>TRBV5-1
ASTQSQQGTGTDTQY
>TRBV6-2/TRBV6-3
ASSSFGQAYEQY
>TRBV27
ASSLSRIGAPLH
>TRBV6-5
ASSYSTRTSQIH
>TRBV5-1
ASSQATLAGTEAF
>TRBV7-9
ASSPFGTGTIYGYT
>TRBV19
ASKGDAGETQY
>TRBV3-1/TRBV3-2
ASRAGMNTEAF
>TRBV19
ASSDRGRSDTQY
>TRBV6-5
ASSQPTGTGNTIY
>TRBV5-6
ASSFQTGWNTEAF
>TRBV2
ASSELRTGQETQY
>TRBV5-1
ASRLDRGTGNTIY
>TRBV7-8
ASRLTLNTEAF
>TRBV3-1/TRBV3-2
ASSQDLTGGYT
>TRBV11-2
ASSLAGGSGYT
>TRBV5-1
ASSLGQGGTGELF
>TRBV19
ASSISDRKITDTQY
>TRBV7-2
ASSLAAGFNEKLF
>TRBV5-1
ASRMDTEATQY
>TRBV2
ASSRGQGSGNTIY
>TRBV18
ASSPKSGALTDTQY
>TRBV5-8
ASSPGTGEVSPLH
>TRBV28
ASSSGGGSYELY
>TRBV27
ASSSLQSGNQPQH
>TRBV9
ASSAPSPLNEQF
>TRBV24-1
ATSDTRMDRPRGNQPQH
>TRBV6-5
ASSSGLAGVQETQY
>TRBV5-1
ASRGTGVVRLAGGPGDTQY
>TRBV30
AWSITGLAGYEQY
>TRBV25-1
ASSDPRDRDYEQY
>TRBV12-3/TRBV12-4
ASSSGTPYEQY
>TRBV6-1
ASSEGQGAYGYT
>TRBV18
ASSPPVRGLETQY